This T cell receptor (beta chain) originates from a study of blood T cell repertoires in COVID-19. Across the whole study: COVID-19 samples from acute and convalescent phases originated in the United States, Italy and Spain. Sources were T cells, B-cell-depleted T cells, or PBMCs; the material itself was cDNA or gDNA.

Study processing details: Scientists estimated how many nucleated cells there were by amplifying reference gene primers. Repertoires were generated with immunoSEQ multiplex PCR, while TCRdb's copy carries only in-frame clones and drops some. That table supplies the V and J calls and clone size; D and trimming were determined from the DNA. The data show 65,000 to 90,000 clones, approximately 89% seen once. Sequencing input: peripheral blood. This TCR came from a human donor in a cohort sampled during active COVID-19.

The chain's CDR3 is CASRGQGALYEQYF. The CDR3 bases are TGTGCCAGCAGAGGACAGGGGGCCCTCTACGAGCAGTACTTC. V is TRBV27 and J is TRBJ2-7; 11 bases match TRBD1. This CDR3 region has 14 residues. The germline V gene encodes CDR1 MNHEY and CDR2 SMNVEV (reference sequence). Unmatched junction bases numbered 4, after V lost 6 bases and J lost 3 bases.